This T cell receptor (beta chain) was profiled in a study of cytomegalovirus exposure and HLA in healthy donors. Regarding the study as a whole: Later, an analysis found that common viral pathogens appeared to be linked with several of the most significant clusters. It was in a later analysis that TCR association rates were seen to vary by HLA locus, highest for DRB1 and lowest for HLA-C. In a later analysis, about 17,000 TCR beta sequences were associated with HLA alleles at 0.05 false discovery rate.

PCR involved 60 Vbeta and 13 Jbeta primers. This table comes from immunoSEQ multiplex PCR, and its TCRdb copy is limited to in-frame clones, with some not included. The table has about 140,000 clones, 65% to 90% seen once; the top ten hold 1.2%. In the case of this clone: Its antigen is undetermined.

This CDR3 is 15 amino acids long. CDR1 and CDR2 from the germline V gene are SQVTM and ANQGSEA. The trim removed 7 bases at V and 0 bases at J, leaving 8 bases unmatched. This chain joins TRBV29-1 and TRBJ2-3; TRBD2 aligns across 9 bases. This sequence originates from a female donor in good health and CMV-seronegative. Sequenced: PBMCs. CDR3 loop: CSAVAGEYSTDTQYF. In DNA, the CDR3 is TGCAGCGCAGTAGCGGGAGAATATAGCACAGATACGCAGTATTTT.